A single sample is the source of the 3 T cell receptor beta chains below, sequenced in a study of blood T cell repertoires in COVID-19. Profiling relied on immunoSEQ multiplex PCR, and the TCRdb table lists in-frame clones only, not all of them. The sample has roughly 75,000 clones, 80% to 90% seen once. Sample: peripheral blood. The source is a man aged 80 or over in a cohort sampled during active COVID-19.

This sequence joins TRBV29-1 and TRBJ2-3; D possibly corresponds to TRBD1 (8 bases). The germline V gene encodes CDR1 SQVTM and CDR2 ANQGSEA. Trimming took 5 bases from V and 2 from J, leaving 14 bases between them. The length of the CDR3 is 14 residues. The CDR3 region has the DNA TGCAGCGTTTCGGGGGGACAGGACACAGATACGCAGTATTTT. Translated, it gives CSVSGGQDTDTQYF.

The chain links TRBV29-1 to TRBJ1-2, with TRBD1 matching 10 bases. With V trimmed by 4 bases and J by 7 bases, 12 bases remained unmatched. The CDR3 has 15 residues. Per the germline V gene, CDR1 is SQVTM and CDR2 is ANQGSEA. The CDR3 region has the DNA TGCAGCGTTGCCCCCTGGGACAGGGGAGTCTCTGGCTACACCTTC. Translating it yields CSVAPWDRGVSGYTF.

This clone appeared a few times. J is TRBJ1-5 and V is TRBV4-1; TRBD1 matches at 12 bases. V lost 5 bases, J lost 2 bases, and 4 bases stayed unmatched. Germline CDR1 is MGHRA and CDR2 is YSYEKL. This CDR3 comprises 16 residues. CDR3 coding DNA: TGCGCCAGCAGCTCGGGACAGGGGGCAGGCAATCAGCCCCAGCATTTT. It encodes CASSSGQGAGNQPQHF.